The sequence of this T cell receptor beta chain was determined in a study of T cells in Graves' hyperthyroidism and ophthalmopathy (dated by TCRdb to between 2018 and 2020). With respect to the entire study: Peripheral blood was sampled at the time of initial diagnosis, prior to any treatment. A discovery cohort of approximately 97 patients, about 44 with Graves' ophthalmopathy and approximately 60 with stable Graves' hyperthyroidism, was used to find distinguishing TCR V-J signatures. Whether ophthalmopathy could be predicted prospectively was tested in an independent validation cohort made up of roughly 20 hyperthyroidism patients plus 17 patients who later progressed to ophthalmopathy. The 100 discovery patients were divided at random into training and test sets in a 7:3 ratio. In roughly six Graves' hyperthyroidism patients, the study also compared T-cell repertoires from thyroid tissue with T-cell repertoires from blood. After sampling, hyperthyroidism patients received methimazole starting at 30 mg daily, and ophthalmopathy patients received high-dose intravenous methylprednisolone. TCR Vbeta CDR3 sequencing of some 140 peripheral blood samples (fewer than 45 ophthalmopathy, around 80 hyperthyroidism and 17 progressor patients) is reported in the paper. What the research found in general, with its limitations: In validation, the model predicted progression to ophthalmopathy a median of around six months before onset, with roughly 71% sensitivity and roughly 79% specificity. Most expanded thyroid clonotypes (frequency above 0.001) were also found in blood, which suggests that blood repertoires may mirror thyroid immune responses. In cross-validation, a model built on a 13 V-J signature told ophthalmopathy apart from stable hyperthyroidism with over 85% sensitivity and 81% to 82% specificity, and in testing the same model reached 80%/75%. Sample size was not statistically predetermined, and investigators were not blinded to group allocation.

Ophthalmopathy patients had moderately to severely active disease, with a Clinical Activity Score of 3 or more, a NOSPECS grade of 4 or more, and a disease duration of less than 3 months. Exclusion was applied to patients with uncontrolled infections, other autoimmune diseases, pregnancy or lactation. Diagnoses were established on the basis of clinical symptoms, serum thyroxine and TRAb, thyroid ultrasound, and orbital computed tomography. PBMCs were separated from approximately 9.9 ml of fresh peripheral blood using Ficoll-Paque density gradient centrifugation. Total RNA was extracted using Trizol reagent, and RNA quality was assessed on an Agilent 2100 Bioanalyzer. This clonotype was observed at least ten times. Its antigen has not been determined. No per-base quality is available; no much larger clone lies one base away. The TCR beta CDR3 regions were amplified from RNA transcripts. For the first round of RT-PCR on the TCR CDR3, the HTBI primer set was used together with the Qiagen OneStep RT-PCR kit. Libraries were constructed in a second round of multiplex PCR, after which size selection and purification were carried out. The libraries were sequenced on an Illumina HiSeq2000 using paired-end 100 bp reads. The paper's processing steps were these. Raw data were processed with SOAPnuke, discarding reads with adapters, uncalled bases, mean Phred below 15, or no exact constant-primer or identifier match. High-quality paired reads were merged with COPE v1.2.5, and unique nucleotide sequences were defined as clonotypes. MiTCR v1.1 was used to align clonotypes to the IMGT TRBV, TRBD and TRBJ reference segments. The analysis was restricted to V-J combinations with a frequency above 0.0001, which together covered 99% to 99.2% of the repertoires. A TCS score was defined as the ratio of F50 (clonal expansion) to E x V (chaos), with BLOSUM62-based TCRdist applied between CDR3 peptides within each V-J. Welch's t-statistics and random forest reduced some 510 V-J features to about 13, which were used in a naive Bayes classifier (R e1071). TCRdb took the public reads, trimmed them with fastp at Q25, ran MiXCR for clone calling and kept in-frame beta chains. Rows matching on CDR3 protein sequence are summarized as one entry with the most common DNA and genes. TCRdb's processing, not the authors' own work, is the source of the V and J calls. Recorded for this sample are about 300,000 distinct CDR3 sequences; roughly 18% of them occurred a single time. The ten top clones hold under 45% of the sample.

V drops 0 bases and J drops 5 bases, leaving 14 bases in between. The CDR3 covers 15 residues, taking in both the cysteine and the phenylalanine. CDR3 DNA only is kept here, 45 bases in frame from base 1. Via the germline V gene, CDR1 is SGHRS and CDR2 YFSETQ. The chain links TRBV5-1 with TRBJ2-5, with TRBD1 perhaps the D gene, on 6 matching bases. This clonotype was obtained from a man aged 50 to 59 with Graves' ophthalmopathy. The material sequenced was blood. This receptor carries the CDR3 CASSLAYREGETQYF. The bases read TGCGCCAGCAGCTTGGCGTACAGGGAAGGCGAGACCCAGTACTTC.